This entry describes one T cell receptor (beta chain). Its target is not known. These data are taken from a study of shared clonotypes between healthy human individuals. Study-wide findings and caveats: Researchers sampled only blood; tissue repertoires likely differ.

Trimming took 5 bases from V and 1 from J, leaving 15 bases between them. CDR3 length: 15 residues. Germline CDR1 and CDR2: SGHRS and YFSETQ. In the original workflow: Filtering was not the same, since immunoSEQ gave junction-only sequences without quality scores. Profiled with immunoSEQ multiplex PCR; TCRdb holds only in-frame clones, not every one. V and J calls and clone size follow that table, whereas D and trimming were derived from the DNA. The repertoire holds about 2.4 million clones, with roughly 93% as singletons. Sequenced: naive CD4+ T cells from PBMCs. Subset: CD45RA+ positively selected. The chain combines TRBV5-1 with TRBJ2-5; D could derive from TRBD1 or TRBD2 (5 bases each). This TCR derives from a man aged 18 to 30 in good health. Some clones in this sample may be carry-over from other donors' samples. For the CDR3, the DNA is TGCGCCAGCAGAAAAACCACAGGAGGCCAAGAGACCCAGTACTTC. Its protein is CASRKTTGGQETQYF.